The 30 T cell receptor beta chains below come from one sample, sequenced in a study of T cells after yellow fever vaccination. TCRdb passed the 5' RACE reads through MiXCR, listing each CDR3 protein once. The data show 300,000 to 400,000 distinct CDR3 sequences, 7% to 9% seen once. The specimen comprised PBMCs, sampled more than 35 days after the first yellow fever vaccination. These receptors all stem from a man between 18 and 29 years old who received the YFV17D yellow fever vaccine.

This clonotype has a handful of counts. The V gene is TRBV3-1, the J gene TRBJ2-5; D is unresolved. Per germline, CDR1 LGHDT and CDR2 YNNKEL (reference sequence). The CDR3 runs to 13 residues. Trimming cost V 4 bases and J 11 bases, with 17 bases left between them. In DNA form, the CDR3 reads TGTGCCAGCAGCCTAAAATTTCGGCTAGTACAGTACTTC. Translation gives CASSLKFRLVQYF.

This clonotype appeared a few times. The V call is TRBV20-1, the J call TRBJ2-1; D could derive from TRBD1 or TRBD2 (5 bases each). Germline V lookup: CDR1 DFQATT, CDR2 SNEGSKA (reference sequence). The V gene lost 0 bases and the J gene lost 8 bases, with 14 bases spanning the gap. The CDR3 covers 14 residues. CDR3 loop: CSARERWGIHEQFF. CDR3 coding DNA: TGCAGTGCTAGAGAACGTTGGGGGATTCATGAGCAGTTCTTC.

The CDR3 bases are TGTGCCAGCAGCCCCATCGGGACGACGGGGAATGAGCAGTTCTTC. The encoded protein is CASSPIGTTGNEQFF. V usage is TRBV3-1 and J usage is TRBJ2-1; D possibly uses TRBD1 or TRBD2 (5 bases each). From germline, CDR1 is LGHDT and CDR2 YNNKEL (reference sequence). The CDR3 has 15 amino acids. Trimming took 4 bases from V and 7 from J, leaving 17 bases between them.

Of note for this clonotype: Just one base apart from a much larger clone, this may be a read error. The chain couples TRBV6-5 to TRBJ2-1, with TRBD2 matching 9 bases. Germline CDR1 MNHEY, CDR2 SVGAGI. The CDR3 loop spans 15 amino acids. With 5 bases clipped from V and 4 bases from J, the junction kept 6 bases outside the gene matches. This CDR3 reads CASSHGGGAYNEQFF. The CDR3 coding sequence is TGTGCCAGCAGTCACGGCGGGGGGGCGTACAATGAGCAGTTCTTC.

The CDR3 loop is CASSSGQYGYTF. In DNA form, the CDR3 reads TGTGCCAGCAGTTCAGGGCAGTATGGCTACACCTTC. V and J are TRBV27 and TRBJ1-2; perhaps TRBD1 as D (5 bases). Trimming stripped 4 bases from V and 5 bases from J, with 8 bases between. The germline CDR1 and CDR2 sequences are MNHEY and SMNVEV (reference sequence). CDR3 size: 12 residues.

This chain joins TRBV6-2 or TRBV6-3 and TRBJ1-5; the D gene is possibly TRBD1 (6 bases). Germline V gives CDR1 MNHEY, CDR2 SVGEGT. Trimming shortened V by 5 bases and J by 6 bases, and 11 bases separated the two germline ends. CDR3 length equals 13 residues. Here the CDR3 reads CASSKGQLQPQHF. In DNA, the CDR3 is TGTGCCAGCAGTAAAGGACAGCTTCAGCCCCAGCATTTT.

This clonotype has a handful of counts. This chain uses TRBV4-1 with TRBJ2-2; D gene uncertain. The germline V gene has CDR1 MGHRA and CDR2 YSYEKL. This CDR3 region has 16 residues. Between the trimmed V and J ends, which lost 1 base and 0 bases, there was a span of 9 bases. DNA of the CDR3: TGCGCCAGCAGCCAAGTACCCGGTTCGAACACCGGGGAGCTGTTTTTT. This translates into CASSQVPGSNTGELFF.

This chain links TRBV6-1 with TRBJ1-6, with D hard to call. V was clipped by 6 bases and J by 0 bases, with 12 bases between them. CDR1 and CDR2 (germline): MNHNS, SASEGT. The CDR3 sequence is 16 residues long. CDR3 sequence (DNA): TGTGCCAGCAGCGCCAGTATTGGCTCCTATAATTCACCCCTCCACTTT. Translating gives CASSASIGSYNSPLHF.

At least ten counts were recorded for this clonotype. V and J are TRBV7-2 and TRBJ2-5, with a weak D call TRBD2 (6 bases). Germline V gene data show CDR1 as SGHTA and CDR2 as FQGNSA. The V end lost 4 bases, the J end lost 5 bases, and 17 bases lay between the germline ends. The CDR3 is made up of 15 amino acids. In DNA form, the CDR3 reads TGTGCCAGCAGCTCCAGTCGCGGGGCCTGGGAGACCCAGTACTTC. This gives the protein CASSSSRGAWETQYF. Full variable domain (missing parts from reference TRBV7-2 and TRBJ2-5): GAGVSQSPSNKVTEKGKDVELRCDPISGHTALYWYRQSLGQGLEFLIYFQGNSAPDKSGLPSDRFSAERTGGSVSTLTIQRTQQEDSAVYLCASSSSRGAWETQYFGPGTRLLVL.

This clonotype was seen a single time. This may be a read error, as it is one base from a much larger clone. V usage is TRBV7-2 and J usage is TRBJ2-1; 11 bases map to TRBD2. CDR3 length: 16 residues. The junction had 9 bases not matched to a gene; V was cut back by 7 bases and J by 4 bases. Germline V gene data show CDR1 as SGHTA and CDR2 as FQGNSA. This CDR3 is CASIYTGTSGYNEQFF. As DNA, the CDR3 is TGTGCCAGCATCTACACCGGGACTAGCGGTTACAATGAGCAGTTCTTC.

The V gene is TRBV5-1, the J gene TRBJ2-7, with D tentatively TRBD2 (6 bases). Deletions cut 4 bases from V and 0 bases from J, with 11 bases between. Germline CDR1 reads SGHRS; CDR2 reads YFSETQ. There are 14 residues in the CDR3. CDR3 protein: CASSRGLNSYEQYF. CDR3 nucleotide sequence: TGCGCCAGCAGCCGGGGACTGAACTCCTACGAGCAGTACTTC.

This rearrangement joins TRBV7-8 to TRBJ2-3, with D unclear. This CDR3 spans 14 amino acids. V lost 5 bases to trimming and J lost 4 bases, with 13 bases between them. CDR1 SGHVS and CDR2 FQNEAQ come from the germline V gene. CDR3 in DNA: TGTGCCAGCAGCCCGACATATGCCTCAGATACGCAGTATTTT. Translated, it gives CASSPTYASDTQYF.

The CDR3: CASSPHGVGQPQHF. As DNA, the CDR3 is TGTGCCAGCAGCCCTCACGGGGTTGGGCAGCCCCAGCATTTT. The rearrangement uses TRBV11-2 and TRBJ1-5; no clear D gene. Germline-derived CDR1 and CDR2 are SGHAT and FQNNGV. CDR3 size: 14 residues. The V end was cut by 5 bases, the J end by 7 bases, with 15 bases between. The full variable domain, completed using reference TRBV11-2 and TRBJ1-5, is EAGVAQSPRYKIIEKRQSVAFWCNPISGHATLYWYQQILGQGPKLLIQFQNNGVVDDSQLPKDRFSAERLKGVDSTLKIQPAKLEDSAVYLCASSPHGVGQPQHFGDGTRLSIL.

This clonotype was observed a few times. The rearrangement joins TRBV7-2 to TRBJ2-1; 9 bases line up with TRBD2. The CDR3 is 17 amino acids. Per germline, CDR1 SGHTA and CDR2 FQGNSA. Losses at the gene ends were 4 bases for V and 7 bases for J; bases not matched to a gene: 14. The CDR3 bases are TGTGCCAGCAGCTACCCGAGAGGTAGCGGGGGAAGGAATGAGCAGTTCTTC. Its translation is CASSYPRGSGGRNEQFF.

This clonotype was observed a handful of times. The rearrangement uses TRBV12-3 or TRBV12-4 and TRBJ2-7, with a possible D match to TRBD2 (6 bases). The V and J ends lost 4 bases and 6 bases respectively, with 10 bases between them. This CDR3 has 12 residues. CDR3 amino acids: CASSWAGLEQYF. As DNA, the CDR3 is TGTGCCAGCAGTTGGGCGGGGCTCGAGCAGTACTTC.

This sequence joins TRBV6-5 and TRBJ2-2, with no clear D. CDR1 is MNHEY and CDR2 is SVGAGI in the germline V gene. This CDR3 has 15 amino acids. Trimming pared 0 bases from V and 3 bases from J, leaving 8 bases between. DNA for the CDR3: TGTGCCAGCAGTTACTCGAACAGAGACACCGGGGAGCTGTTTTTT. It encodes CASSYSNRDTGELFF.

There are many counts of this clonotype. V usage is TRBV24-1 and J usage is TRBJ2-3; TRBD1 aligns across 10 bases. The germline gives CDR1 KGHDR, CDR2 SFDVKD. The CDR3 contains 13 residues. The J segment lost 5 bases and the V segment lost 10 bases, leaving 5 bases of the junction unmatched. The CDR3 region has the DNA TGTGCCACTAAGACAGGGGGCGGAGATACGCAGTATTTT. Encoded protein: CATKTGGGDTQYF.

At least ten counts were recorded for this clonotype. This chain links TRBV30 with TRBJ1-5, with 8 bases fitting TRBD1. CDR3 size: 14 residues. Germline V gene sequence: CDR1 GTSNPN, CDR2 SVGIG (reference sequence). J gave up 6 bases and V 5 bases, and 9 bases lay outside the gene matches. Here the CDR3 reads CAWEAGQGTQPQHF. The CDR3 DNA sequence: TGTGCCTGGGAAGCAGGACAGGGAACTCAGCCCCAGCATTTT.

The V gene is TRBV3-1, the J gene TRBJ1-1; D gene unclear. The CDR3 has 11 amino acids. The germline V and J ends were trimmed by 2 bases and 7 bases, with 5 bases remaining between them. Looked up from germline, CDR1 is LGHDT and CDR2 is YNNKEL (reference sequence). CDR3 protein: CASSQIGEAFF. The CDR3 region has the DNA TGTGCCAGCAGCCAAATCGGTGAAGCTTTCTTT.

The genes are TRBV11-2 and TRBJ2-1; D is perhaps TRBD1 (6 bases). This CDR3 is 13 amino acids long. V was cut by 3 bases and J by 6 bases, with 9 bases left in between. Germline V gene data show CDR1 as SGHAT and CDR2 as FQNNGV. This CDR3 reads CASSLSTGNEQFF. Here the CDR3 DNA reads TGTGCCAGCAGCTTGTCGACAGGCAATGAGCAGTTCTTC.

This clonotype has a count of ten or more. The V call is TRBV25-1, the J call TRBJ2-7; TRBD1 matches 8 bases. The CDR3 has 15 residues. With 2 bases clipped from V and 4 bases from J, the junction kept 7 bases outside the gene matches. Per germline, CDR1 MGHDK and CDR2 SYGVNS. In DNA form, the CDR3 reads TGTGCCAGCAGTGAAGGTAACAGGGGGGTGTACGAGCAGTACTTC. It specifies CASSEGNRGVYEQYF.

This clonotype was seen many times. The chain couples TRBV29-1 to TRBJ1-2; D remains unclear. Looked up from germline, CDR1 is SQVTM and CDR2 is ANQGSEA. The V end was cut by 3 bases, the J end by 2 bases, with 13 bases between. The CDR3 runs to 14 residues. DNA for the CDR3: TGCAGCGTTGAGTTTTCGACCAGGAACTATGGCTACACCTTC. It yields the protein CSVEFSTRNYGYTF.

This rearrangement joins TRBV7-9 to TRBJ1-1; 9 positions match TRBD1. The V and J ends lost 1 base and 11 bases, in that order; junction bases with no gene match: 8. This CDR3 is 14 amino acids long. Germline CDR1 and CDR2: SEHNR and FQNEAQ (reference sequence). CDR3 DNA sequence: TGTGCCAGCAGCTTAGTCGAAGGGACAGGGACGGCTTTCTTT. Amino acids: CASSLVEGTGTAFF. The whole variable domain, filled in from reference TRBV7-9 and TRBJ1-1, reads DTGVSQNPRHKITKRGQNVTFRCDPISEHNRLYWYRQTLGQGPEFLTYFQNEAQLEKSRLLSDRFSAERPKGSFSTLEIQRTEQGDSAMYLCASSLVEGTGTAFFGQGTRLTVV.

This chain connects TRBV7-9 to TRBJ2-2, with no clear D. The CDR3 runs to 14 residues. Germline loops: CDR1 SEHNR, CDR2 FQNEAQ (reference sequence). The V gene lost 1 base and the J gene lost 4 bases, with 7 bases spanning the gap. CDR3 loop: CASSLGTLTGELFF. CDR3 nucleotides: TGTGCCAGCAGCTTAGGAACCCTCACCGGGGAGCTGTTTTTT. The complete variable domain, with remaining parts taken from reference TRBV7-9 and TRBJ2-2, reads DTGVSQNPRHKITKRGQNVTFRCDPISEHNRLYWYRQTLGQGPEFLTYFQNEAQLEKSRLLSDRFSAERPKGSFSTLEIQRTEQGDSAMYLCASSLGTLTGELFFGEGSRLTVL.

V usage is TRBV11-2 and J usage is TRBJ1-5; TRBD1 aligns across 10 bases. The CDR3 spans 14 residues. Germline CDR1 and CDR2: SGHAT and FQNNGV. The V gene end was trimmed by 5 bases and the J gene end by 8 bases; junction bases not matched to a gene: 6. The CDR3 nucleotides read TGTGCCAGCAGCCCCCGGACAGGGGGGAAGCCCCAGCATTTT. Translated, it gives CASSPRTGGKPQHF. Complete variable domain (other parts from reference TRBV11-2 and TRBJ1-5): EAGVAQSPRYKIIEKRQSVAFWCNPISGHATLYWYQQILGQGPKLLIQFQNNGVVDDSQLPKDRFSAERLKGVDSTLKIQPAKLEDSAVYLCASSPRTGGKPQHFGDGTRLSIL.

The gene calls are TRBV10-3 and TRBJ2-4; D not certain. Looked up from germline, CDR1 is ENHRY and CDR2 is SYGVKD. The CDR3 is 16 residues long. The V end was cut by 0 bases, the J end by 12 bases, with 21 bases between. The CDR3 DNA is TGTGCCATCAGTGAGTCGATGGGGTCGCCGATCGTCCCTCAGTACTTC. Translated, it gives CAISESMGSPIVPQYF.

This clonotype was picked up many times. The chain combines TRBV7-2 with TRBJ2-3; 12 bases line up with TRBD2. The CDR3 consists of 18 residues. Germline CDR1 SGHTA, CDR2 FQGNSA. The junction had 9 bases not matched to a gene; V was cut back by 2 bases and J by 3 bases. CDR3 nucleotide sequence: TGTGCCAGCAGCTTAACCCTAGCGGGGGGGCATGTGACAGATACGCAGTATTTT. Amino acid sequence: CASSLTLAGGHVTDTQYF.

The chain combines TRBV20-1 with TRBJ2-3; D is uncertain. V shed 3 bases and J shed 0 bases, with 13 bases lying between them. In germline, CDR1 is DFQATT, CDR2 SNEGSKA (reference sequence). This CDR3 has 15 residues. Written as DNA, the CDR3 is TGCAGTGCTAGCTCCCTCTCCTGGAGCACAGATACGCAGTATTTT. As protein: CSASSLSWSTDTQYF.

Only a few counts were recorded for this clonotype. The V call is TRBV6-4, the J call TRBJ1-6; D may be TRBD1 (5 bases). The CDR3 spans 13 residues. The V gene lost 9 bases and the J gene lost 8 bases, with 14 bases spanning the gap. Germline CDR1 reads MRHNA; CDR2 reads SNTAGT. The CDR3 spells CARHGAEDSPLHF. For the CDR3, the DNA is TGTGCCAGACACGGGGCTGAAGATTCACCCCTCCACTTT.

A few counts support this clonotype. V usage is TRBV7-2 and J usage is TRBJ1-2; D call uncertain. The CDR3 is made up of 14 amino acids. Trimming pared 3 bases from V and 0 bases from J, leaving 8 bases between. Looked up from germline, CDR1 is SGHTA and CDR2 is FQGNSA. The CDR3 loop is CASSLGFPNYGYTF. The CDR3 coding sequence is TGTGCCAGCAGCTTGGGGTTCCCTAACTATGGCTACACCTTC.